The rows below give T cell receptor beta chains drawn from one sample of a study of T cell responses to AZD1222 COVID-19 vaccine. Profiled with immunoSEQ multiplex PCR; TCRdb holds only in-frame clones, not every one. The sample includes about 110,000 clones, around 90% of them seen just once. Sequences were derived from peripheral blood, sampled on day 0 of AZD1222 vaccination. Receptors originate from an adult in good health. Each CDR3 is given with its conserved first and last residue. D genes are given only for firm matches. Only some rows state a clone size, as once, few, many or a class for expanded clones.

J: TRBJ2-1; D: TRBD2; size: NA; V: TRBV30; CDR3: CAWSVGAGHNEQFF; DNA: TGTGCCTGGAGTGTAGGAGCGGGACACAATGAGCAGTTCTTC
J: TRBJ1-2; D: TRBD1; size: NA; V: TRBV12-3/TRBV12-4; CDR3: CASSWRDSGYTF; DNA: TGTGCCAGCAGTTGGAGGGACAGTGGCTACACCTTC
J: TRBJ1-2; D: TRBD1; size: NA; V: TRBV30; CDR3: CAWSRTGTSGGYTF; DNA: TGTGCCTGGAGCCGGACAGGGACATCTGGAGGCTACACCTTC
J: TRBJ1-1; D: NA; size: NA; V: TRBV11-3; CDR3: CASSRSSAGSAEAFF; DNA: TGTGCCAGCAGCCGCTCCTCTGCAGGGAGCGCTGAAGCTTTCTTT
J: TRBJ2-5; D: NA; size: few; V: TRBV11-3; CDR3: CASSLDDGGETQYF; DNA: TGTGCCAGCAGCTTAGACGACGGAGGGGAGACCCAGTACTTC
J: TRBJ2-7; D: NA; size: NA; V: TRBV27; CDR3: CASSSQGADSYEQYF; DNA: TGTGCCAGCAGTTCGCAGGGAGCCGACTCCTACGAGCAGTACTTC
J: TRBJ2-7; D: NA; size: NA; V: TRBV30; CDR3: CAWKRFLEQYF; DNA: TGTGCCTGGAAGCGGTTTTTAGAGCAGTACTTC
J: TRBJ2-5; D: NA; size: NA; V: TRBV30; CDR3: CASQPVAPETQYF; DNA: TGTGCCTCCCAGCCGGTGGCTCCGGAGACCCAGTACTTC
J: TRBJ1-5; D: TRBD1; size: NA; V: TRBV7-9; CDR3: CASRAPGGADQPQHF; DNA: TGTGCCAGCAGGGCACCAGGGGGTGCTGATCAGCCCCAGCATTTT
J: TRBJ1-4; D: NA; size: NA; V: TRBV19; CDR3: CASSIMAVNEKLFF; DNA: TGTGCCAGTAGTATAATGGCAGTTAATGAAAAACTGTTTTTT
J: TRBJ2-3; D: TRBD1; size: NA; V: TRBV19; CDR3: CASSIGSPGQGVMRTDTQYF; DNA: TGTGCCAGTAGTATCGGTAGCCCGGGACAGGGAGTCATGAGGACAGATACGCAGTATTTT
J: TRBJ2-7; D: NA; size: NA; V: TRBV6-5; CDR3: CASSYGSREYF; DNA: TGTGCCAGCAGTTACGGGTCGAGGGAGTACTTC
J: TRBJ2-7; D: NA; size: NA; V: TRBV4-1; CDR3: CASSQETGRSYEQYF; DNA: TGCGCCAGCAGCCAAGAAACTGGCCGCTCCTACGAGCAGTACTTC
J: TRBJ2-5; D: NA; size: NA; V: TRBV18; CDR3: CASSPRTAQETQYF; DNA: TGTGCCAGCTCACCGCGGACGGCTCAAGAGACCCAGTACTTC
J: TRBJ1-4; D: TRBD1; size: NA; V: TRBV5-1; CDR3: CASSLEAGGIVLFF; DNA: TGCGCCAGCAGCCTGGAGGCAGGGGGAATAGTCCTGTTTTTT
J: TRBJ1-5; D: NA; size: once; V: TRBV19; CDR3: CASSIFFNQPQHF; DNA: TGTGCCAGTAGTATTTTCTTCAATCAGCCCCAGCATTTT
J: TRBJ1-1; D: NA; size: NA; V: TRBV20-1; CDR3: CSASSETEAFF; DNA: TGCAGTGCTAGTTCGGAAACTGAAGCTTTCTTT
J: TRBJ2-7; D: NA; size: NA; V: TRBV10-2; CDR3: CASSGARGAGEQYF; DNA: TGCGCCAGCAGTGGGGCCAGGGGGGCGGGCGAGCAGTACTTC
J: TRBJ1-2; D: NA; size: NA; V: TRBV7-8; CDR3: CASSLRGPDYGYTF; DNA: TGTGCCAGCAGCTTAAGAGGGCCCGACTATGGCTACACCTTC
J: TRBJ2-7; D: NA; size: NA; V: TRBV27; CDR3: CASSFIGGVTYEQYF; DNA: TGTGCCAGCAGTTTTATTGGCGGGGTAACCTACGAGCAGTACTTC
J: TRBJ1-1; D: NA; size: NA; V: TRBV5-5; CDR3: CASSFLAENTEAFF; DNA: TGTGCCAGCAGCTTTTTGGCCGAGAACACTGAAGCTTTCTTT
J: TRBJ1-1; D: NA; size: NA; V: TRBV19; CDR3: CASTPWVSGDTEAFF; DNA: TGTGCCAGTACCCCATGGGTCTCGGGGGACACTGAAGCTTTCTTT
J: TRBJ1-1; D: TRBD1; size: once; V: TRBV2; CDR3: CASSERTGGGTEAFF; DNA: TGTGCCAGCAGTGAAAGGACAGGGGGCGGCACTGAAGCTTTCTTT
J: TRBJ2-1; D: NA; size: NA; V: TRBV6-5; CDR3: CASCVDGSTYNEQFF; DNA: TGTGCCAGCTGCGTTGATGGATCCACCTACAATGAGCAGTTCTTC
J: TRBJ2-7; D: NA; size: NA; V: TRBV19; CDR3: CASSPGTASSYEQYF; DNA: TGTGCCAGTAGTCCAGGGACCGCAAGCTCCTACGAGCAGTACTTC
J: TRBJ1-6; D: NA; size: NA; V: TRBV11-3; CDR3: CASSARGGTRSPLHF; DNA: TGTGCCAGCAGCGCCCGGGGAGGAACGCGATCACCCCTCCACTTT
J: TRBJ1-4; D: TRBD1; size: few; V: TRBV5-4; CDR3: CASSSGQGGNEKLFF; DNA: TGTGCCAGCAGCTCCGGACAGGGCGGGAATGAAAAACTGTTTTTT
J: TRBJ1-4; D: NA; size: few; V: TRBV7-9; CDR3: CASSSPLTATNEKLFF; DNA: TGTGCCAGCAGCTCACCCCTGACAGCAACTAATGAAAAACTGTTTTTT
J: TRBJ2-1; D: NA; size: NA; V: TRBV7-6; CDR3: CASSRDYNEQFF; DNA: TGTGCCAGCAGCCGGGACTACAATGAGCAGTTCTTC
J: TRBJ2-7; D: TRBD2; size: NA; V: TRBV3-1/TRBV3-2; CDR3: CASSQVGGSYEQYF; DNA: TGTGCCAGCAGCCAAGTTGGCGGGAGCTACGAGCAGTACTTC
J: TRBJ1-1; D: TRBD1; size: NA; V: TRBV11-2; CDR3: CASSRDSWGVTTLLF; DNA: TGTGCCAGCAGCCGGGACAGCTGGGGTGTTACGACACTCCTCTTT
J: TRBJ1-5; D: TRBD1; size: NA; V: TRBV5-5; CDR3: CASSLWTGANQPQHF; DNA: TGTGCCAGCAGTTTGTGGACAGGGGCCAATCAGCCCCAGCATTTT
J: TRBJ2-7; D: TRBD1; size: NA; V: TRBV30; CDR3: CALRQGRGEQYF; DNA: TGTGCCTTAAGACAGGGCCGCGGAGAGCAGTACTTC
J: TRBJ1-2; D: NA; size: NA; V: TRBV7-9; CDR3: CASSLGNYGYTF; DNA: TGTGCCAGCAGCTTAGGGAACTATGGCTACACCTTC
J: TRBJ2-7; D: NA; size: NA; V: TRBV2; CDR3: CASTLDRYEQYF; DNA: TGTGCCAGCACCCTCGACAGGTACGAGCAGTACTTC
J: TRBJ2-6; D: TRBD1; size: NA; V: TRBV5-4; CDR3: CASSSKQGALTGANVLTF; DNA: TGTGCCAGCAGCTCAAAACAGGGGGCGCTGACTGGGGCCAACGTCCTGACTTTC
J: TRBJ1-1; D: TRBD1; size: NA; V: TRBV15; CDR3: CATSRFRTGPVGTEAFF; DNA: TGTGCCACCAGCCGGTTCAGGACAGGGCCTGTGGGCACTGAAGCTTTCTTT
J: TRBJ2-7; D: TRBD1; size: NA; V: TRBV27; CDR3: CASAGQGEAGVVYEQYF; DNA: TGTGCCAGCGCGGGACAGGGGGAAGCGGGAGTTGTCTACGAGCAGTACTTC
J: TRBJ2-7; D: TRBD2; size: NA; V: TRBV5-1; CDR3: CASSLLTSGPSEQYF; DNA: TGCGCCAGCAGCTTACTGACTAGCGGGCCGAGCGAGCAGTACTTC
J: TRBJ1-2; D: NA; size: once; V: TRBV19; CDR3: CASSIGQAAHGYTF; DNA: TGTGCCAGTAGTATCGGTCAGGCGGCCCATGGCTACACCTTC
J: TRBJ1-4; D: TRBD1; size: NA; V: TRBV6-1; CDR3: CASSDPGTGGLANEKLFF; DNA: TGTGCCAGCAGTGATCCCGGGACAGGGGGCTTAGCTAATGAAAAACTGTTTTTT
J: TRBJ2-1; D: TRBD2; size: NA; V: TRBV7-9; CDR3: CASSLGLAGYNEQFF; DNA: TGTGCCAGCAGCTTAGGACTAGCGGGATACAATGAGCAGTTCTTC
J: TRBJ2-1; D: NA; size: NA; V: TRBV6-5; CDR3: CASFGGWFSNEQFF; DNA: TGTGCCAGCTTTGGGGGTTGGTTTAGCAATGAGCAGTTCTTC
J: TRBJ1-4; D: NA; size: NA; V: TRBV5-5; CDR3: CASSSSAQTDEKLFF; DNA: TGTGCCAGCAGCTCCTCGGCCCAAACGGATGAAAAACTGTTTTTT
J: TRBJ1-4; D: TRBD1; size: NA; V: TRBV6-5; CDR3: CASSYDRANEKLFF; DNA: TGTGCCAGCAGTTACGACAGGGCGAATGAAAAACTGTTTTTT
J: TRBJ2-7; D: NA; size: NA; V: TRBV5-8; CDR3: CASRARGPYEQYF; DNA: TGTGCCAGCAGAGCAAGGGGCCCCTACGAGCAGTACTTC
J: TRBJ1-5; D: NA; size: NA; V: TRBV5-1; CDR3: CASSLDRNQPQHF; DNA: TGCGCCAGCAGCTTGGACAGAAATCAGCCCCAGCATTTT
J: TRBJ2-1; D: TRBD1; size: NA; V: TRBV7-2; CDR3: CASSLDGGGTGYEQFF; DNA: TGTGCCAGCAGCTTAGATGGTGGGGGGACAGGGTATGAGCAGTTCTTC
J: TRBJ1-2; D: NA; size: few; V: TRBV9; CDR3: CASSVDFGYGYTF; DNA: TGTGCCAGCAGCGTAGACTTTGGCTATGGCTACACCTTC
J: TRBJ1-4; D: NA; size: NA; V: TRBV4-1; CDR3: CASSQGSGPPEKLFF; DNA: TGCGCCAGCAGCCAGGGATCGGGACCCCCTGAAAAACTGTTTTTT
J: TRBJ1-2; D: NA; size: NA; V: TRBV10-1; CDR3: CASSKTTEESF; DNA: TGCGCCAGCAGTAAAACGACGGAGGAATCCTTC